This T cell receptor (beta chain) was retrieved from a study of molecular identifiers for immune sequencing clone quantification. Study-level points and caveats: Over 98% of effector molecules, but under 1% in naive cells, were held by clones with more than 20 RNA copies. In a background of approximately 1 million naive cells, spiked Jurkat TCR RNA from one cell was reportedly detectable.

This clonotype came up many times. Antigen unknown. Germline trimming cut 5 bases from V and 4 bases from J; bases unmatched to any gene: 11. Looked up from germline, CDR1 is SEHNR and CDR2 is FQNEAQ (reference sequence). CDR3 length equals 15 residues. The use of previously described methods and listed TCR primers produced the bulk TCR libraries. A single record per CDR3 protein comes from TCRdb applying MiXCR to the PCR reads. The sample carries about 640,000 distinct CDR3 sequences, 15% to 20% recorded once. The rearrangement uses TRBV7-9 and TRBJ2-7, with 7 nucleotides matching TRBD1. This TCR was recovered from a human donor in good health. Some libraries in this study had Jurkat cell RNA spiked in. The sequenced sample was naive CD8+ T cells from blood, with Jurkat cell RNA spiked in. As to subset: FACS-sorted CD8+CD4-CCR7+CD45RA+ naive T cells. CDR3 bases: TGTGCCAGCAGCGTCACTCCGGGACAGTCGTACGAGCAGTACTTC. Protein: CASSVTPGQSYEQYF.